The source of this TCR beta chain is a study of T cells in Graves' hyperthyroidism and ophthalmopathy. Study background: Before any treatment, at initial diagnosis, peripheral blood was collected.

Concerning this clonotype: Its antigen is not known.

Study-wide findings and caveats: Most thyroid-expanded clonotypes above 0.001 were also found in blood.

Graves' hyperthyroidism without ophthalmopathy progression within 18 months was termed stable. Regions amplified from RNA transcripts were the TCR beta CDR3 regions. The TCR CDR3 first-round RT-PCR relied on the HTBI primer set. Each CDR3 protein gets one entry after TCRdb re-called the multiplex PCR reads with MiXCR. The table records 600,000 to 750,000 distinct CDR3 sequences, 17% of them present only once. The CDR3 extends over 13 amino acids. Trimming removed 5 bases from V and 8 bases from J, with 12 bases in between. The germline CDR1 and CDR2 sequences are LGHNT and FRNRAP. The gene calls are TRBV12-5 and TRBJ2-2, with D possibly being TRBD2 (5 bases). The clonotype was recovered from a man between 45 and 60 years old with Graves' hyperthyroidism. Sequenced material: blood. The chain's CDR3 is CASGPDRGGELFF. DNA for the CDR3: TGTGCTAGTGGTCCCGACCGGGGAGGGGAGCTGTTTTTT.